The 6 T cell receptor beta chains in this list originate from one sample, sequenced in a study of persistence of HIV-infected CD4 T cells. Nonspecific anti-CD3/anti-CD28 bead stimulation represents the broad CD4+ T cell repertoire. CD4+ T cells upregulating both CD40 ligand and CD69 were sorted as responding cells. This was the immunoSEQ version 4 assay in survey mode. Measured with immunoSEQ multiplex PCR; TCRdb has only the in-frame clones, and not every one. This sample has about 47,000 clones, with roughly nine tenths found just once. These receptors have no identified antigens. The sample was CD4+ T cells sorted from PBMCs after approximately 19-hour stimulation, taken from a patient who received antiretroviral therapy. Every receptor here comes from an adult man with HIV who was CMV-seropositive.

This chain joins TRBV6-5 and TRBJ1-4, with 10 bases identical to TRBD1. The ends lost 5 bases at V and 7 bases at J; junction bases unmatched: 4. Germline loops: CDR1 MNHEY, CDR2 SVGAGI. CDR3 length equals 14 residues. In DNA, the CDR3 is TGTGCCAGCAGTCCAGACAGGGGGCTTGAAAAACTGTTTTTT. Translation gives CASSPDRGLEKLFF.

This chain links TRBV7-3 with TRBJ1-4; D is undetermined. The V and J ends lost 8 bases and 8 bases respectively, with 9 bases between them. Germline-derived CDR1 and CDR2 are SGHTA and FQGTGA. This CDR3 region has 11 residues. CDR3 sequence reads: CASHFKEKLFF. The CDR3, as DNA: TGTGCCAGCCACTTCAAAGAAAAACTGTTTTTT. Looking up the rest from reference TRBV7-3 and TRBJ1-4 gives the full variable domain: GAGVSQTPSNKVTEKGKYVELRCDPISGHTALYWYRQSLGQGPEFLIYFQGTGAADDSGLPNDRFFAVRPEGSVSTLKIQRTERGDSAVYLCASHFKEKLFFGSGTQLSVL.

The V call is TRBV30, the J call TRBJ2-7; possible D gene TRBD2, 5 bases. V lost 4 bases and J lost 6, with 19 bases in between. The germline CDR1 and CDR2 sequences are GTSNPN and SVGIG (reference sequence). The CDR3 covers 14 residues. In nucleotides, the CDR3 is TGTGCCTGGAATCTGGGAGCGGTCCTCGTCGAGCAGTACTTC. Residues: CAWNLGAVLVEQYF. Full variable domain (rest looked up from reference TRBV30 and TRBJ2-7): SQTIHQWPATLVQPVGSPLSLECTVEGTSNPNLYWYRQAAGRGLQLLFYSVGIGQISSEVPQNLSASRPQDRQFILSSKKLLLSDSGFYLCAWNLGAVLVEQYFGPGTRLTVT.

V is TRBV6-5 and J is TRBJ2-7; TRBD1 agrees at 7 bases. CDR3 length: 13 residues. Germline V gene data show CDR1 as MNHEY and CDR2 as SVGAGI. V dropped 10 bases and J dropped 1; count of bases not matched to a gene: 7. This CDR3 reads CAIRTGFSYEQYF. The CDR3 DNA reads TGTGCCATCAGGACAGGCTTTTCCTACGAGCAGTACTTC.

For this clone: The junction does not match germline at one end; this may be a read error. The chain uses TRBV5-1 and TRBJ2-7, with 7 bases that match TRBD1. Germline V gene lookup returns CDR1 SGHRS and CDR2 YFSETQ. The CDR3 loop spans 15 amino acids. As DNA, the CDR3 is TGCGCCAGCAACTTGGGGTCAGGGGGATCCTACGAGCAGTACTTC. Its translation: CASNLGSGGSYEQYF. Full variable domain (remainder filled in from reference TRBV5-1 and TRBJ2-7): KAGVTQTPRYLIKTRGQQVTLSCSPISGHRSVSWYQQTPGQGLQFLFEYFSETQRNKGNFPGRFSGRQFSNSRSEMNVSTLELGDSALYLCASNLGSGGSYEQYFGPGTRLTVT.

The J gene is TRBJ1-5, the V gene TRBV18, with D perhaps TRBD1 (5 bases). The CDR3 has 14 residues. Trimming took 6 bases from V and 2 from J, leaving 11 bases between them. The germline V gene has CDR1 KGHSH and CDR2 LQKENI. The CDR3 DNA is TGTGCCAGCTCTCCCTCCAGGGGCAATCAGCCCCAGCATTTT. Its translation is CASSPSRGNQPQHF.